This TCR beta chain was sequenced during a study of blood T cell repertoires in COVID-19. Study context: Sites in the United States, Italy and Spain provided acute and convalescent COVID-19 samples.

Trimming left V 8 bases short and J 1 base short, with 9 bases between. This CDR3 spans 13 amino acids. In the original processing: Nucleated cell counts were estimated from reference gene primer amplification. Clones were sequenced by immunoSEQ multiplex PCR, and TCRdb holds only the in-frame ones, with some missing. V and J calls and clone size are as listed in that table; D and trimming were resolved from the DNA. The table lists some 170,000 clones, about 81% of them singletons. Sequencing used peripheral blood. The TCR comes from a human donor in a cohort sampled during active COVID-19. This rearrangement joins TRBV12-3 or TRBV12-4 to TRBJ2-4; perhaps TRBD1 as D (6 bases). CDR3 coding DNA: TGTGCCAGCCTAGGGGGTGCCAAAAACATTCAGTACTTC. Translation: CASLGGAKNIQYF.